This TCR beta chain was recovered during a study of blood T cell repertoires in COVID-19. In the authors' workflow: Reference gene primer amplification gave estimated nucleated cell counts. Sequencing was performed with immunoSEQ multiplex PCR; in TCRdb, only in-frame clones are kept and a portion is missing. V, J and clone size are those of that table, while D and trimming were read from the DNA. This sample has about 100,000 clones, with about nine tenths found just once. The CDR3 runs 14 residues. The V gene lost 7 bases and the J gene lost 3 bases, with 13 bases spanning the gap. From germline, CDR1 is WSHSY and CDR2 SAAADI.

The sample was peripheral blood. This chain uses TRBV10-2 with TRBJ2-1, with D possibly TRBD1 on 5 matching bases. The origin of this receptor is a man in his fifties or sixties with active COVID-19. This chain's CDR3 is CASTPGKDYNEQFF. For the CDR3, the DNA is TGCGCCAGCACTCCAGGGAAGGACTACAATGAGCAGTTCTTC.